This is a list of T cell receptor beta chains from one sample in a study of blood T cell repertoires in COVID-19. Repertoires were generated with immunoSEQ multiplex PCR, while TCRdb's copy carries only in-frame clones and drops some. The sample has 90,000 or so clones, approximately 90% seen once. Input material: peripheral blood. These receptors came from a man aged 60 to 75 with acute or convalescent COVID-19. CDR3s include the opening cysteine and the closing phenylalanine or tryptophan. The D gene is left open where the match is weak. Part of the rows lack a size; the others show once, few, many or a class for expanded clones.

.,.,TRBV5-6,TRBJ2-3,17,CASSPTRRTGSTDTQYF,TGTGCCAGCAGCCCTACCCGGAGGACGGGGAGCACAGATACGCAGTATTTT
.,TRBD1,TRBV12-3/TRBV12-4,TRBJ1-1,12,CASSLNRGEAFF,TGTGCCAGCAGTTTGAACAGGGGAGAAGCTTTCTTT
.,TRBD2,TRBV27,TRBJ2-3,15,CASSLLGLVTDTQYF,TGTGCCAGCAGTTTACTAGGACTAGTAACAGATACGCAGTATTTT
.,.,TRBV12-3/TRBV12-4,TRBJ1-2,12,CASSSPNYGYTF,TGTGCCAGCAGTAGCCCTAACTATGGCTACACCTTC
.,TRBD1,TRBV5-4,TRBJ1-2,14,CASSLGDRVGGYTF,TGTGCCAGCAGCTTGGGGGACAGGGTTGGGGGCTACACCTTC
.,TRBD2,TRBV12-5,TRBJ2-3,15,CASGFRRGAGDTQYF,TGTGCTAGTGGTTTTAGGCGGGGGGCCGGAGATACGCAGTATTTT
.,.,TRBV12-3/TRBV12-4,TRBJ2-2,13,CASKVSQTGELFF,TGTGCCAGCAAGGTTAGCCAAACCGGGGAGCTGTTTTTT
.,TRBD1,TRBV10-3,TRBJ1-2,13,CATWTGSGYGYTF,TGTGCCACCTGGACAGGGTCTGGCTATGGCTACACCTTC
.,TRBD2,TRBV4-2,TRBJ2-3,15,CASSQELAVTDTQYF,TGTGCCAGCAGCCAAGAACTAGCGGTCACAGATACGCAGTATTTT
.,.,TRBV18,TRBJ2-7,12,CASSHPTGEQYF,TGTGCCAGCTCACACCCTACAGGGGAGCAGTACTTC
.,.,TRBV7-6,TRBJ2-3,15,CASSQRLRNGDTQYF,TGTGCCAGCAGCCAGCGACTTAGGAATGGAGATACGCAGTATTTT
.,.,TRBV3-1/TRBV3-2,TRBJ2-7,14,CASSQGGSGGEQYF,TGTGCCAGCAGCCAAGGAGGTTCCGGTGGGGAGCAGTACTTC
.,.,TRBV19,TRBJ1-1,16,CASSQITFGENTEAFF,TGTGCCAGTAGTCAGATAACGTTCGGGGAGAACACTGAAGCTTTCTTT
.,.,TRBV7-3,TRBJ2-2,14,CASSLAGRTGELFF,TGTGCCAGCAGCTTAGCGGGGAGGACCGGGGAGCTGTTTTTT
.,.,TRBV5-1,TRBJ1-6,16,CASRTEGGIYNSPLHF,TGCGCCAGCAGAACTGAGGGGGGGATCTATAATTCACCCCTCCACTTT
.,TRBD1,TRBV6-1,TRBJ1-1,15,CASSEPGQMNTEAFF,TGTGCCAGCAGTGAACCGGGACAGATGAACACTGAAGCTTTCTTT
.,TRBD1,TRBV6-5,TRBJ1-2,15,CASSSRTGRNYGYTF,TGTGCCAGCAGTTCAAGGACAGGGAGGAACTATGGCTACACCTTC
once,TRBD1,TRBV9,TRBJ1-6,15,CASSVGDRGDSPLHF,TGTGCCAGCAGCGTAGGGGACAGGGGGGATTCACCCCTCCACTTT
once,.,TRBV29-1,TRBJ2-7,12,CSVEDRAREQYF,TGCAGCGTTGAAGATCGCGCTCGCGAGCAGTACTTC
.,TRBD1,TRBV19,TRBJ1-5,17,CASTPGQGARSNQPQHF,TGTGCCAGTACCCCCGGGCAGGGGGCACGTAGCAATCAGCCCCAGCATTTT
.,TRBD1,TRBV7-6,TRBJ2-7,15,CASSLFPGQDYEQYF,TGTGCCAGCAGCTTATTCCCGGGACAGGACTACGAGCAGTACTTC
.,.,TRBV18,TRBJ2-7,12,CASSQTNYEQYF,TGTGCCAGCTCACAAACAAACTACGAGCAGTACTTC